This T cell receptor (beta chain) was captured by sequencing in a study of Graves' ophthalmopathy and Graves' hyperthyroidism. With a duration under 3 months, ophthalmopathy in the donors showed moderate-to-severe activity, CAS ≥3 and NOSPECS ≥4. Amplification of TCR beta CDR3 regions used RNA transcripts. The library came from an HTBI-primed first-round RT-PCR and a second-round multiplex PCR. TCRdb reanalysed the multiplex PCR reads using MiXCR and keeps one entry per CDR3 protein. Of some 750,000 distinct CDR3 sequences listed, approximately 40% were seen once; the top ten hold roughly 46%. Findings and caveats of the study: Blood also carried most expanded thyroid clonotypes exceeding 0.001 frequency.

Turning to this clonotype: What it recognizes is unknown.

This TCR came from an adult man with Graves' ophthalmopathy. Sample: peripheral blood.

The chain's CDR3 is CSRRDRGYYGYTF. The CDR3 DNA sequence: TGCAGCCGCCGGGACAGGGGATACTATGGCTACACCTTC. This chain connects TRBV29-1 to TRBJ1-2; 10 bases match TRBD1. This CDR3 contains 13 residues. The germline gives CDR1 SQVTM, CDR2 ANQGSEA. Germline trimming cut 8 bases from V and 3 bases from J; bases unmatched to any gene: 6.